The 22 T cell receptor beta chains in this list originate from one sample, sequenced in a study of blood T cell repertoires in COVID-19. The data were produced by immunoSEQ multiplex PCR, yet TCRdb's version contains in-frame clones alone and is incomplete. Of around 180,000 clones listed, more than 75% are singletons. Sequenced sample: peripheral blood. Every receptor here comes from a man between 35 and 55 years old with active or convalescent COVID-19.

In DNA, the CDR3 is TGTGCCAGCAGTTACGGCGAGACCCAGTACTTC. Its translation: CASSYGETQYF. The V gene is TRBV6-5, the J gene TRBJ2-5, with no clear D. The CDR3 spans 11 residues. Germline CDR1 is MNHEY and CDR2 is SVGAGI. V lost 2 bases and J 5 bases, leaving 3 bases between the germline ends.

With regard to this clone: Distinct nucleotide sequences in the sample also encode this CDR3. V and J are TRBV7-2 and TRBJ2-5; perhaps TRBD2 as D (6 bases). V gave up 2 bases and J gave up 5 bases, with 12 bases separating them. This CDR3 is built from 14 residues. Germline assignment: CDR1 SGHTA and CDR2 FQGNSA. CDR3 DNA sequence: TGTGCCAGCAGCTTATCCGGGGGTCGGGAGACCCAGTACTTC. Translated: CASSLSGGRETQYF.

This rearrangement joins TRBV7-2 to TRBJ2-2; TRBD1 aligns across 7 bases. V dropped 6 bases and J dropped 4; count of bases not matched to a gene: 5. Germline loops: CDR1 SGHTA, CDR2 FQGNSA. CDR3 size: 14 residues. As DNA, the CDR3 is TGTGCCAGCAGACAGGGGATGTCCACCGGGGAGCTGTTTTTT. It yields the protein CASRQGMSTGELFF.

This clone has a handful of counts. The rearrangement uses TRBV6-2 or TRBV6-3 and TRBJ2-2, with D perhaps matching TRBD1 (5 bases). V was pared by 2 bases and J by 6 bases, with 16 bases between. Germline V lookup: CDR1 MNHEY, CDR2 SVGEGT. The CDR3 is 16 residues long. The CDR3 nucleotides are TGTGCCAGCAGTTACAGTGGGGCAGGGTCCTCCGGGGAGCTGTTTTTT. Translation: CASSYSGAGSSGELFF.

The chain has TRBV7-2 and TRBJ2-1; the D is unclear. The germline CDR1 and CDR2 sequences are SGHTA and FQGNSA. V gave up 5 bases and J gave up 6 bases, with 11 bases separating them. This CDR3 is built from 13 residues. This chain's CDR3 is CASSLLSGNEQFF. The CDR3 DNA sequence: TGTGCCAGCAGCCTTTTGAGTGGCAATGAGCAGTTCTTC.

The chain carries TRBV29-1 and TRBJ1-2; 7 bases align to TRBD1. Germline V gene sequence: CDR1 SQVTM, CDR2 ANQGSEA. The ends lost 3 bases at V and 3 bases at J; junction bases unmatched: 10. This CDR3 is built from 15 residues. CDR3 coding DNA: TGCAGCGTTGATGCCAGGGGGTTAGTGGACTATGGCTACACCTTC. Amino acids: CSVDARGLVDYGYTF.

This chain links TRBV6-5 with TRBJ2-5, with a tentative D call TRBD1 (6 bases). Germline CDR1 is MNHEY and CDR2 is SVGAGI. V was pared by 7 bases and J by 2 bases, with 14 bases between. The CDR3 covers 14 residues. The DNA of the CDR3 is TGTGCCAGCAAAACCTGGACAGAGCAAGAGACCCAGTACTTC. This encodes CASKTWTEQETQYF.

The chain has TRBV19 and TRBJ2-1; 11 bases fit TRBD2. V shed 5 bases and J 5 bases; nucleotides not matched to a gene: 17. The CDR3 has 19 residues. Germline V gene lookup returns CDR1 LNHDA and CDR2 SQIVND (reference sequence). The CDR3 is CASSLPSGGRFVRNNEQFF. The CDR3 DNA is TGTGCCAGTAGTCTCCCTAGCGGGGGGCGCTTCGTGAGAAACAATGAGCAGTTCTTC.

The chain links TRBV7-2 to TRBJ2-7; no firm D call. The CDR3 sequence is 15 residues long. Trimming stripped 1 base from V and 5 bases from J, with 15 bases between. Per germline, CDR1 SGHTA and CDR2 FQGNSA. The DNA of the CDR3 is TGTGCCAGCAGCTTAGAGCCGGTTAGTTCTCACGAGCAGTACTTC. Translating it yields CASSLEPVSSHEQYF.

V gene TRBV19 combines with J gene TRBJ1-6, with 7 bases identical to TRBD1. Germline values: CDR1 LNHDA, CDR2 SQIVND (reference sequence). The CDR3 sequence is 13 residues long. Trimming took 8 bases from V and 8 from J; bases not matched to a gene: 6. The CDR3 spells CASSGTADSPLHF. CDR3 in DNA: TGTGCCAGTTCCGGGACAGCGGATTCACCCCTCCACTTT.

The V gene is TRBV12-5, the J gene TRBJ1-1; no firm D call. Between the trimmed V and J ends, which lost 5 bases and 1 base, there was a span of 8 bases. The CDR3 has 13 residues. Germline loops: CDR1 LGHNT, CDR2 FRNRAP. The CDR3 nucleotides read TGTGCTAGTGGTCCGGAGGGGAACACTGAAGCTTTCTTT. This translates into CASGPEGNTEAFF. The full variable domain, its missing parts supplied by reference TRBV12-5 and TRBJ1-1, is DARVTQTPRHKVTEMGQEVTMRCQPILGHNTVFWYRQTMMQGLELLAYFRNRAPLDDSGMPKDRFSAEMPDATLATLKIQPSEPRDSAVYFCASGPEGNTEAFFGQGTRLTVV.

This clone has more than one count but fewer than ten. The chain couples TRBV7-2 to TRBJ2-7; maybe TRBD1 (6 bases). The germline V gene encodes CDR1 SGHTA and CDR2 FQGNSA. The CDR3 has 16 residues. The germline V and J ends were trimmed by 1 base and 3 bases, with 16 bases remaining between them. The CDR3 reads CASSLGPGTSLYEQYF. The DNA for the CDR3 is TGTGCCAGCAGCTTAGGTCCTGGGACATCCCTCTACGAGCAGTACTTC.

The CDR3 DNA sequence: TGTGCCAGCAGCCAAGTAACGCAGGGTAGGGGCCCCCAGCATTTT. Translated: CASSQVTQGRGPQHF. The chain recombines TRBV4-2 with TRBJ1-5; D possibly corresponds to TRBD1 (5 bases). V was cut by 1 base and J by 10 bases, with 17 bases left in between. The CDR3 totals 15 residues. Germline V gene lookup returns CDR1 LGHNA and CDR2 YNFKEQ.

This clone was counted once. The chain couples TRBV9 to TRBJ2-7; a possible D gene is TRBD2 (6 bases). The ends were cut back, 3 bases at V and 0 bases at J, with 10 bases in the middle. Germline V lookup: CDR1 SGDLS, CDR2 YYNGEE. CDR3 length: 14 residues. The CDR3 nucleotides read TGTGCCAGCAGCGCGGCCGGGAGCTCCTACGAGCAGTACTTC. Amino acids: CASSAAGSSYEQYF.

This chain connects TRBV5-1 to TRBJ2-3; D may be TRBD2 (6 bases). The CDR3 loop spans 12 amino acids. In germline, CDR1 is SGHRS, CDR2 YFSETQ. The germline V and J ends were trimmed by 2 bases and 9 bases, with 10 bases remaining between them. CDR3: CASSLTGDTQYF. The CDR3 region has the DNA TGCGCCAGCAGCTTAACGGGGGACACGCAGTATTTT.

V usage is TRBV7-9 and J usage is TRBJ1-6, with TRBD1 matching 10 bases. The CDR3 consists of 16 residues. The trim removed 0 bases at V and 7 bases at J, leaving 3 bases unmatched. Per the germline V gene, CDR1 is SEHNR and CDR2 is FQNEAQ (reference sequence). The CDR3 DNA is TGTGCCAGCAGCTTAGCGACAGGGGGCGGGAATTCACCCCTCCACTTT. This codes for CASSLATGGGNSPLHF.

The genes are TRBV19 and TRBJ1-1; D remains unclear. The CDR3 spans 14 residues. The V end was cut by 3 bases, the J end by 5 bases, with 13 bases between. CDR1 and CDR2 from the germline V gene are LNHDA and SQIVND (reference sequence). The CDR3 here is CASSMGPRGTEAFF. CDR3 nucleotide sequence: TGTGCCAGTAGTATGGGCCCCCGTGGGACTGAAGCTTTCTTT.

The rearrangement uses TRBV6-5 and TRBJ2-7, with 9 bases matching TRBD1. This CDR3 spans 15 amino acids. The ends lost 5 bases at V and 5 bases at J; junction bases unmatched: 10. Germline CDR1 MNHEY, CDR2 SVGAGI. For the CDR3, the DNA is TGTGCCAGCAGTCACGATAGGACAGGGGTACACGAGCAGTACTTC. It codes for CASSHDRTGVHEQYF.

This clone was counted once. The chain employs TRBV2 and TRBJ1-5; D may be TRBD1 (6 bases). This CDR3 comprises 15 residues. V lost 4 bases, J lost 2 bases, and 12 bases lay in between. From germline, CDR1 is SNHLY and CDR2 FYNNEI. CDR3 DNA: TGTGCCAGCAGTGTACAGGGACTAGGCAATCAGCCCCAGCATTTT. It encodes CASSVQGLGNQPQHF.

This clone was picked up a small number of times. This sequence joins TRBV19 and TRBJ1-1, with a tentative D call TRBD1 (5 bases). Trimming left V 10 bases short and J 6 bases short, with 15 bases between. CDR1 LNHDA and CDR2 SQIVND come from the germline V gene (reference sequence). This CDR3 is built from 12 residues. The CDR3 loop reads CATKKGMSEAFF. CDR3 DNA sequence: TGTGCCACCAAAAAGGGGATGTCTGAAGCTTTCTTT.

The chain recombines TRBV11-3 with TRBJ2-1; D is perhaps TRBD1 (5 bases). Per germline, CDR1 SGHNT and CDR2 YENEEA. V lost 1 base and J lost 1, with 8 bases in between. The CDR3 runs 15 residues. The CDR3, as DNA: TGTGCCAGCAGCTTAGGCAGGGAATCCTACAATGAGCAGTTCTTC. Protein: CASSLGRESYNEQFF.

This clone occurred once. The chain employs TRBV9 and TRBJ2-3, with 8 bases that match TRBD2. Germline loops: CDR1 SGDLS, CDR2 YYNGEE. J lost 2 bases, V lost 0 bases, and 5 bases had no gene match. This CDR3 comprises 16 residues. The chain's CDR3 is CASSVASGGTTDTQYF. The CDR3 nucleotides are TGTGCCAGCAGCGTAGCGTCGGGGGGGACCACAGATACGCAGTATTTT. The full variable domain, completed using reference TRBV9 and TRBJ2-3, is DSGVTQTPKHLITATGQRVTLRCSPRSGDLSVYWYQQSLDQGLQFLIQYYNGEERAKGNILERFSAQQFPDLHSELNLSSLELGDSALYFCASSVASGGTTDTQYFGPGTRLTVL.